Ten or more counts support the clone carrying this TCR beta chain. The antigen remains unidentified. This sample is drawn from a study of T-cell reconstitution after alpha-beta-depleted transplantation in children. Findings and limits, study-wide: Newly produced T cells mostly accounted for T-cell counts and diversity one year post-transplant. Alpha-beta T cells about two months after transplant reportedly derived from several hundred expanded graft clones.

The CDR3 is made up of 14 amino acids. V lost 3 bases, J lost 7 bases, and 15 bases lay in between. Researchers prepared the TCRbeta library using unique molecular identifiers, the study reports. TCRdb re-derived calls from the PCR reads in MiXCR, one entry per CDR3 protein. This sample carries approximately 290,000 distinct CDR3 sequences, around a tenth of them seen once, and the ten largest clones take around 20%. The sample was peripheral blood, taken 180 days after TCRalphabeta/CD19-depleted stem cell transplant. The receptor was isolated from a male patient aged 2-10 years who had a stem cell transplant for chronic granulomatous disease, so the T cells may come from the graft donor. The genes are TRBV12-3 or TRBV12-4 and TRBJ1-2; D remains ambiguous. CDR3 DNA sequence: TGTGCCAGCAGTTTTGAGGCAGCGCATCGTGGCTACACCTTC. The encoded protein is CASSFEAAHRGYTF.